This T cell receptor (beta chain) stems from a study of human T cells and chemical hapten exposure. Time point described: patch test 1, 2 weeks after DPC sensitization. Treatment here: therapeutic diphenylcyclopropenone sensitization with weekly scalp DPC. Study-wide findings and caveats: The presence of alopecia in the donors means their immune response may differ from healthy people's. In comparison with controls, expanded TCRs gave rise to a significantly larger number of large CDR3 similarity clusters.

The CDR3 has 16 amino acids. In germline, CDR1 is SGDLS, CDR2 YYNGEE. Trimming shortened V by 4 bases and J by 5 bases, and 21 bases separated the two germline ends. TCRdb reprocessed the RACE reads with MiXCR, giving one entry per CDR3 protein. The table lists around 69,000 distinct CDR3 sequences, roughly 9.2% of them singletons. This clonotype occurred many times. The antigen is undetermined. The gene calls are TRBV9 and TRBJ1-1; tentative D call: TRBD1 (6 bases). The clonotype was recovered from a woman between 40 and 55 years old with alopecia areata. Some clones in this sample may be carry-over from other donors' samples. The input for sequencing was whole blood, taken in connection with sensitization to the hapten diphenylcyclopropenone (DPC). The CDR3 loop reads CASSRTLTGGRTEAFF. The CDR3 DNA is TGTGCCAGCAGCCGCACCCTGACAGGCGGGAGAACTGAAGCTTTCTTT.